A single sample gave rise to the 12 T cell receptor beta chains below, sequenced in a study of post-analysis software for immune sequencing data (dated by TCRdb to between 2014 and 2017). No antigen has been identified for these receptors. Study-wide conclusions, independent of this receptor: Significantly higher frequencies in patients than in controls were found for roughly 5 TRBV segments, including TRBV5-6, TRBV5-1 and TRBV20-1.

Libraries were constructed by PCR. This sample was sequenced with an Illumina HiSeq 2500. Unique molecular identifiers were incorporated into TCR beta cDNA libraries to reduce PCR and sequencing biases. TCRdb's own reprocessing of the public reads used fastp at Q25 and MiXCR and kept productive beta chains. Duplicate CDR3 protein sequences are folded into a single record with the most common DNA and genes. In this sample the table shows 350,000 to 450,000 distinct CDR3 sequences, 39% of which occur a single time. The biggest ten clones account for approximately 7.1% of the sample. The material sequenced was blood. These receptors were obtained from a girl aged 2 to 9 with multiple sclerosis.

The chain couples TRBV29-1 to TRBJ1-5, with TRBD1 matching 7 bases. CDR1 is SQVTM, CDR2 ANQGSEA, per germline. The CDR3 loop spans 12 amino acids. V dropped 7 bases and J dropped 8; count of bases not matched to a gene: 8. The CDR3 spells CSAAGQAEPQHF. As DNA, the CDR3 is TGCAGCGCGGCCGGACAGGCAGAGCCCCAGCATTTT.

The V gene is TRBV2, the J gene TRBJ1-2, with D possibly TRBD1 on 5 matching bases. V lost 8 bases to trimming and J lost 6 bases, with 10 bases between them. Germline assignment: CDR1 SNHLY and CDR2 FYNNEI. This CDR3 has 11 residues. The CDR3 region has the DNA TGTGCCAGCCCGGGGGGGGATGGCTACACCTTC. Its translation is CASPGGDGYTF.

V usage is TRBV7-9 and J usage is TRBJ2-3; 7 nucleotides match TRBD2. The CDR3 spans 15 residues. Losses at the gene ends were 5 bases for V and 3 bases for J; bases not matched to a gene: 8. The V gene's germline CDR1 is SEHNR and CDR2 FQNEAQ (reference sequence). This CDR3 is CASSLGEGSTDTQYF. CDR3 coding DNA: TGTGCCAGCAGCCTTGGGGAGGGGTCGACAGATACGCAGTATTTT.

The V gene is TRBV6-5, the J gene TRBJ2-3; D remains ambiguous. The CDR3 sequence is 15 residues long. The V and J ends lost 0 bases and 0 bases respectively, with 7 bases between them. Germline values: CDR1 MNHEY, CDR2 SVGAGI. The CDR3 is CASSYSASSTDTQYF. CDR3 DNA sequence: TGTGCCAGCAGTTACTCGGCCAGTAGCACAGATACGCAGTATTTT.

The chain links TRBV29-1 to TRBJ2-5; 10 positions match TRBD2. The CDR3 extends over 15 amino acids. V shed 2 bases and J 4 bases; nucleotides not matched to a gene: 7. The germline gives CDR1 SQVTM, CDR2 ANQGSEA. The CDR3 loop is CSVENRASGRETQYF. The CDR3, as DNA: TGCAGCGTTGAAAACAGGGCTAGCGGGAGAGAGACCCAGTACTTC.

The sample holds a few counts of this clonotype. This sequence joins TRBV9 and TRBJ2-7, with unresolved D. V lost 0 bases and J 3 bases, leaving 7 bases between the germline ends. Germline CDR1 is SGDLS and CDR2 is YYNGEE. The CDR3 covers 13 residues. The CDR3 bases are TGTGCCAGCAGCGTAGTCAACCTCTACGAGCAGTACTTC. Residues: CASSVVNLYEQYF.

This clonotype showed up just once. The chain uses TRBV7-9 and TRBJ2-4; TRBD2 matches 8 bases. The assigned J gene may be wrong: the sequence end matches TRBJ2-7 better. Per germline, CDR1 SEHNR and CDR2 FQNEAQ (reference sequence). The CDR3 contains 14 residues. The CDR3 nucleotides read TGTGCCAGCAGCTTAGATGGGGGACTAGACGAGCAGTACTTC. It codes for CASSLDGGLDEQYF.

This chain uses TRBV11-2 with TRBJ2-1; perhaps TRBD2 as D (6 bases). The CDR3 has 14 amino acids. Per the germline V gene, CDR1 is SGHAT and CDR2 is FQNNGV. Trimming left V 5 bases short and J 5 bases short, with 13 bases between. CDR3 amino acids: CASSPRGGHNEQFF. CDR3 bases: TGTGCCAGCAGCCCCCGAGGAGGGCACAATGAGCAGTTCTTC.

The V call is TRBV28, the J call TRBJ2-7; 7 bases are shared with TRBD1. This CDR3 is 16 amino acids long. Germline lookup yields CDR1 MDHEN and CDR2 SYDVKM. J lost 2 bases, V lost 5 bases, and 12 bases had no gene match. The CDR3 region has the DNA TGTGCCAGCAGTCCCCACCGGACAGGTGTCACCTACGAGCAGTACTTC. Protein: CASSPHRTGVTYEQYF.

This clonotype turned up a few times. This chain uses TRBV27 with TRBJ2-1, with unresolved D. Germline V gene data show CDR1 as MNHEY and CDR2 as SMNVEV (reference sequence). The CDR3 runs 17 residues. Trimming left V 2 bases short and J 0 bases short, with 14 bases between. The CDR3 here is CASSLTQRQPSYNEQFF. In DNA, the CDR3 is TGTGCCAGCAGTTTAACTCAGAGGCAACCCTCCTACAATGAGCAGTTCTTC.

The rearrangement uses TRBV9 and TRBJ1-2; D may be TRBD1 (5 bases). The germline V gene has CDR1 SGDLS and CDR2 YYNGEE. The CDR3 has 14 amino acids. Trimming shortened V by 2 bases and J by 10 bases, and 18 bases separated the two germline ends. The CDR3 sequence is CASSVSPRGDVYTF. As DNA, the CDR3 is TGTGCCAGCAGCGTCTCTCCCCGAGGGGATGTCTACACCTTC.

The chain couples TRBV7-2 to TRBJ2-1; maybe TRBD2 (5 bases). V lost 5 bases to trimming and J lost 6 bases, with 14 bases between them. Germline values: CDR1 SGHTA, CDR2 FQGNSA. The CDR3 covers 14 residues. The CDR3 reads CASSTRPEGNEQFF. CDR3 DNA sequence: TGTGCCAGCAGCACCAGACCAGAGGGCAATGAGCAGTTCTTC.